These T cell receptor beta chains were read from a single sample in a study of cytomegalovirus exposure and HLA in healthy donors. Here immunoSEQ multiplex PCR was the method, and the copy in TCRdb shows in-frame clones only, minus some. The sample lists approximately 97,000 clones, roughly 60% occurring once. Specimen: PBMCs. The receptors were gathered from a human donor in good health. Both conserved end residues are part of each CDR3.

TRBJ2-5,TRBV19,CASSIDMAGGQETQYF
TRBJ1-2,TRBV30,CAWSKTGANYGYTF
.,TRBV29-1,CSVEGGQGTYEQYF
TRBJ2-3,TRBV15,CATSTSGGPLDTQYF
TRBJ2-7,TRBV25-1,CASSRASGSEQYF
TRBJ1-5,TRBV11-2,CASSLDRAQPQHF
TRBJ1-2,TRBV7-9,CASSLLGLGTGEANYGYTF
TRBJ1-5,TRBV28,CASSLQGATQPQHF
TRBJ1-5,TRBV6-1,CASSEVPYQPQHF
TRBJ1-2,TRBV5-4,CASSLTGYYGYTF
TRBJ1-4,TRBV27,CASSLSAGGQTNEKLFF
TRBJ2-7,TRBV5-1,CASNGLAEPYEQYF
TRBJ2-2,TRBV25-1,CASSGERDTGELFF
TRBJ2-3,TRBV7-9,CASSLTTTDTQYF
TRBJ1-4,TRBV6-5,CASSYSSRTTNEKLFF
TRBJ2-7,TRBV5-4,CASSLERANTYEQYF
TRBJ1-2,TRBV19,CASTGAEEGYTF